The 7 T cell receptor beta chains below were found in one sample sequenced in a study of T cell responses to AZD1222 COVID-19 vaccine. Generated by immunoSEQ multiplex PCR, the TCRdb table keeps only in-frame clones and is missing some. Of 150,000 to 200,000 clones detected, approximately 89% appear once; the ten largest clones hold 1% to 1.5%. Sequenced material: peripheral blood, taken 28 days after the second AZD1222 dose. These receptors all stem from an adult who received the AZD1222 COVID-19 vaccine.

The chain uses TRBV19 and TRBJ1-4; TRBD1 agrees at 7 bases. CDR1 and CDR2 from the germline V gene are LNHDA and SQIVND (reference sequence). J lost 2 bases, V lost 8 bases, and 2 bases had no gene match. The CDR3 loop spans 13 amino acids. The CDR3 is CASAQGTNEKLFF. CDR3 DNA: TGTGCCAGTGCACAGGGGACTAATGAAAAACTGTTTTTT.

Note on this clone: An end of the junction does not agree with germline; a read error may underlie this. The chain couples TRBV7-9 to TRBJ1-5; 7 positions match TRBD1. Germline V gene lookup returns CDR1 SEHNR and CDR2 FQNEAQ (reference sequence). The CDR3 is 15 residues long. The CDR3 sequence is CASSVAGTVSQPQHF. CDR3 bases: TGTGCCAGCAGCGTAGCCGGGACAGTCAGTCAGCCCCAGCATTTT.

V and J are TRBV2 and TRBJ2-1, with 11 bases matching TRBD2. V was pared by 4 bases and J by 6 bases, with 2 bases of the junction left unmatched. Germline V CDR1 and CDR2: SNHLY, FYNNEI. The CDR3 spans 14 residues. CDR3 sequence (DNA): TGTGCCAGCAGTGTCCTAGCGGGGGGCAATGAGCAGTTCTTC. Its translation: CASSVLAGGNEQFF.

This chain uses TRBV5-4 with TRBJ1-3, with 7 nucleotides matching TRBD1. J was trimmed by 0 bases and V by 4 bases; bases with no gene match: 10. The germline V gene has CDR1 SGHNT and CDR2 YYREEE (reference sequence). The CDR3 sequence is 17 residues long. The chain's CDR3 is CASSVDPGQFSGNTIYF. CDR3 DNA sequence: TGTGCCAGCAGCGTCGATCCGGGACAGTTCTCTGGAAACACCATATATTTT.

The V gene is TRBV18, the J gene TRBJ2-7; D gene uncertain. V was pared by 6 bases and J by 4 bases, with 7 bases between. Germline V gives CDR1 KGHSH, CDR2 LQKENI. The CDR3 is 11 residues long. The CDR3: CASSDKYEQYF. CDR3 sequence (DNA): TGTGCCAGCTCCGATAAGTACGAGCAGTACTTC.

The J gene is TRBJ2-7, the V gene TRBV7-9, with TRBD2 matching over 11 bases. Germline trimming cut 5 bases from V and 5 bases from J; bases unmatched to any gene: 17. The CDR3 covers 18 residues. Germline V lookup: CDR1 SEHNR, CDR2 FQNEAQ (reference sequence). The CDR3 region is CASSPGGLAGGPGDEQYF. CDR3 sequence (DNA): TGTGCCAGCAGCCCCGGTGGGCTAGCGGGAGGCCCTGGGGACGAGCAGTACTTC.

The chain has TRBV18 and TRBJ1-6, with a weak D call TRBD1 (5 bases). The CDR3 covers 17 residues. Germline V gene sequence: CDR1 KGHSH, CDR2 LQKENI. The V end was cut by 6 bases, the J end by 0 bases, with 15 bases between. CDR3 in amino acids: CASSINRQRSYNSPLHF. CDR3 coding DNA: TGTGCCAGCTCGATTAACAGGCAACGCTCCTATAATTCACCCCTCCACTTT.